This T cell receptor beta chain was obtained from a study of neoadjuvant nivolumab and ipilimumab in lung cancer. Whole-study results and caveats: TCR richness and clonality were higher in tumors than adjacent uninvolved lung.

Turning to this clone: Its antigen is currently unknown.

TCRdb's copy holds only in-frame clones and misses some; the assay was immunoSEQ multiplex PCR. The table records 15,000 to 20,000 clones, 87% of them present only once. CDR1 and CDR2 from the germline V gene are SGHNT and YYREEE (reference sequence). There are 16 residues in the CDR3. The V gene end was trimmed by 3 bases and the J gene end by 2 bases; junction bases not matched to a gene: 10. The rearrangement links TRBV5-4 to TRBJ2-7, with 8 positions matching TRBD2. This sample comprised peripheral blood, obtained before neoadjuvant nivolumab, alone or with ipilimumab. This TCR was recovered from an adult with non-small cell lung cancer. The CDR3 DNA follows: TGTGCCAGCAGCTCGGGAGGGGGGGCTCGAGCCTACGAGCAGTACTTC. Protein product: CASSSGGGARAYEQYF.